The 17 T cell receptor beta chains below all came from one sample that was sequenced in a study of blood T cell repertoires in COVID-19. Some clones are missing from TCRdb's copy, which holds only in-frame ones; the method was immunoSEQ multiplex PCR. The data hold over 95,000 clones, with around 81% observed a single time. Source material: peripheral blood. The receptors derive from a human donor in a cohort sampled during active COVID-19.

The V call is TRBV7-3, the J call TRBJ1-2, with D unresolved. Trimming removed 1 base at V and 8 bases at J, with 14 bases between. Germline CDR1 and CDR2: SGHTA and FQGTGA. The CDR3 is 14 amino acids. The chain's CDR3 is CASSLNSLLVGYTF. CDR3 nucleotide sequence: TGTGCCAGCAGCTTAAACAGCCTCCTGGTAGGCTACACCTTC.

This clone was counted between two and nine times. CDR3 coding DNA: TGTGCCAGCAGTTACGTCAGGGGGACTGAAGCTTTCTTT. As protein: CASSYVRGTEAFF. J is TRBJ1-1 and V is TRBV6-2 or TRBV6-3, with TRBD1 identical over 7 bases. In germline, CDR1 is MNHEY, CDR2 SVGEGT. V lost 2 bases to trimming and J lost 5 bases; unmatched junction nucleotides: 2. CDR3 length: 13 amino acids.

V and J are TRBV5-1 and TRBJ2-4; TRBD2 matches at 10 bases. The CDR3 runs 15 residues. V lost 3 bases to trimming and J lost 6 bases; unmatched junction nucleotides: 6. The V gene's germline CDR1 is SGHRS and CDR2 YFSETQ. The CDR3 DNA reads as TGCGCCAGCAGCTATCTAGCGGGAGAGGGAAACATTCAGTACTTC. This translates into CASSYLAGEGNIQYF. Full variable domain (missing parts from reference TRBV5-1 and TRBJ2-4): KAGVTQTPRYLIKTRGQQVTLSCSPISGHRSVSWYQQTPGQGLQFLFEYFSETQRNKGNFPGRFSGRQFSNSRSEMNVSTLELGDSALYLCASSYLAGEGNIQYFGAGTRLSVL.

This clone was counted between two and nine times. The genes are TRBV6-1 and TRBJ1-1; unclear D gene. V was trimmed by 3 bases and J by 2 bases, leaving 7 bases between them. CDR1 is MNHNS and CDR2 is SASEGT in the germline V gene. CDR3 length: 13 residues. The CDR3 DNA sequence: TGTGCCAGCAGTGATTTGCGAAACACTGAAGCTTTCTTT. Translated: CASSDLRNTEAFF.

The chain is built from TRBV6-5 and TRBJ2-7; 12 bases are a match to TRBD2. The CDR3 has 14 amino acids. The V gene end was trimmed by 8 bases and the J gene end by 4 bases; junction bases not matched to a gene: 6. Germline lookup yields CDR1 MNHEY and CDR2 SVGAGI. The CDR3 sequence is CASRLAGASYEQYF. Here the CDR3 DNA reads TGTGCCAGCCGACTAGCGGGGGCGAGTTACGAGCAGTACTTC.

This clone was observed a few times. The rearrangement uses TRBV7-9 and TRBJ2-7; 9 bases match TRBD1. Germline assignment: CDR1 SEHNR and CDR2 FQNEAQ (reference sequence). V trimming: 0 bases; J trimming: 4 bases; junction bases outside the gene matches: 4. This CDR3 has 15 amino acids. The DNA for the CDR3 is TGTGCCAGCAGCTTAGCAGGGACAGGGTGGTACGAGCAGTACTTC. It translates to CASSLAGTGWYEQYF.

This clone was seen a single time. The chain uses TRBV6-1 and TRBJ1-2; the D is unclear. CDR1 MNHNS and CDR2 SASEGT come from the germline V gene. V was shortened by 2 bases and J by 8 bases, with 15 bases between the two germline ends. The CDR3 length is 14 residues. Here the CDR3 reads CASSEFQAGRGYTF. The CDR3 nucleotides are TGTGCCAGCAGTGAATTTCAAGCGGGGAGGGGCTACACCTTC.

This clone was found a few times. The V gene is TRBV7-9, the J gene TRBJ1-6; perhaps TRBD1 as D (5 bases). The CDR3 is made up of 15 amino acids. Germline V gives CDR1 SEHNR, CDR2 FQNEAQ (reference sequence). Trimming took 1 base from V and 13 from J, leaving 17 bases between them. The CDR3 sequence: CASSLEGGIDSPLHF. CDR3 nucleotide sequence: TGTGCCAGCAGCTTAGAGGGAGGGATCGACAGTCCCCTCCACTTT.

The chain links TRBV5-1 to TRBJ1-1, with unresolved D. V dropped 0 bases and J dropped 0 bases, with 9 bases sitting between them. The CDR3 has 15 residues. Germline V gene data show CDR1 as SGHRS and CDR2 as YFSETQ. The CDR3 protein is CASSLGAPVNTEAFF. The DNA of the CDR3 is TGCGCCAGCAGCTTGGGGGCCCCGGTGAACACTGAAGCTTTCTTT.

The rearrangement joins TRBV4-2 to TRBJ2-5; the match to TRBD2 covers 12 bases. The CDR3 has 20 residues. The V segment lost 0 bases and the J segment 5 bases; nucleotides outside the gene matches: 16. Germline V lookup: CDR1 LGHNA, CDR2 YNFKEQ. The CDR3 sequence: CASSQDPRGLAGGGVETQYF. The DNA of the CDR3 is TGTGCCAGCAGCCAAGACCCGAGAGGGCTAGCGGGAGGGGGTGTGGAGACCCAGTACTTC.

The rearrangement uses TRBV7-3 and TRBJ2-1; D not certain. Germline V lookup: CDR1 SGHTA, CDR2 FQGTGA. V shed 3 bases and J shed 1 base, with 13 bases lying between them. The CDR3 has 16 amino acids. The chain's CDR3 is CASSLMGRSSYNEQFF. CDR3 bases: TGTGCCAGCAGCTTGATGGGCAGGTCTTCCTACAATGAGCAGTTCTTC.

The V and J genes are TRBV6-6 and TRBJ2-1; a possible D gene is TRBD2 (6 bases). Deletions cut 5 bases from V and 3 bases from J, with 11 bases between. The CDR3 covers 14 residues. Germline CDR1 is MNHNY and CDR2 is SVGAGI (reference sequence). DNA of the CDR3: TGTGCCAGCAGTCCGGGGGAGGTCTACAATGAGCAGTTCTTC. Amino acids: CASSPGEVYNEQFF.

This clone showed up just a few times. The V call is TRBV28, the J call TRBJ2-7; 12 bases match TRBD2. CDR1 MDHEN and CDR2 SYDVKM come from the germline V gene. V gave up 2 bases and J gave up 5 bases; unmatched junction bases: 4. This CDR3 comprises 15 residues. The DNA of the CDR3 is TGTGCCAGCAGTTTAGGACTAGCGGGAATGGACGAGCAGTACTTC. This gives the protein CASSLGLAGMDEQYF. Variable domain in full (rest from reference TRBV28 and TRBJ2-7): DVKVTQSSRYLVKRTGEKVFLECVQDMDHENMFWYRQDPGLGLRLIYFSYDVKMKEKGDIPEGYSVSREKKERFSLILESASTNQTSMYLCASSLGLAGMDEQYFGPGTRLTVT.

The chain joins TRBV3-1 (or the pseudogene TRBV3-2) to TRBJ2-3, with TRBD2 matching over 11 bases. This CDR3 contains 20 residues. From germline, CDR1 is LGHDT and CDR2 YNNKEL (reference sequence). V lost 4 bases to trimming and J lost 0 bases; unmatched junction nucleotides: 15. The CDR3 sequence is CASSRPTSGVQGSSTDTQYF. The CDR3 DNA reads TGTGCCAGCAGCCGGCCGACTAGCGGGGTTCAGGGATCTAGCACAGATACGCAGTATTTT.

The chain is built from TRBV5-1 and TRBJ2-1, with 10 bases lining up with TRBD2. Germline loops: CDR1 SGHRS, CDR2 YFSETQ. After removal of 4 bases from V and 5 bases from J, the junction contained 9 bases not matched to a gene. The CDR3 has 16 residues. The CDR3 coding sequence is TGCGCCAGCAGCGTGACCGGGACTAGCGCCGACAATGAGCAGTTCTTC. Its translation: CASSVTGTSADNEQFF.

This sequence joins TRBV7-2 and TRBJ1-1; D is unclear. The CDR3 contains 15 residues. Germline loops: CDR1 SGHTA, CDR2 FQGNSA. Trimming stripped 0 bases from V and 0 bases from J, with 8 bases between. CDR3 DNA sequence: TGTGCCAGCAGCTTAGCGCGTACGGTGAACACTGAAGCTTTCTTT. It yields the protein CASSLARTVNTEAFF.

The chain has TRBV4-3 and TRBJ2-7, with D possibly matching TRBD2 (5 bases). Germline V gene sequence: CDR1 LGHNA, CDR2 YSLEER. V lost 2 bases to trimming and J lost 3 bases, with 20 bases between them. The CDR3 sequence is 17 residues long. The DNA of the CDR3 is TGCGCCAGCAGCCAAACTTCCGCCGGACTTGGATACTACGAGCAGTACTTC. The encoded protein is CASSQTSAGLGYYEQYF.